This T cell receptor (beta chain) was sequenced during a study of CD8+CD57+ T cells in acquired aplastic anemia. Genomic DNA templated the TCR beta VDJ and CDR3 profiling. TCRdb fed the reads into MiXCR, producing one record per CDR3 protein. The sample has roughly 500,000 distinct CDR3 sequences, roughly 34% seen once. V lost 5 bases to trimming and J lost 0 bases, with 11 bases between them. The germline V gene encodes CDR1 SGHTA and CDR2 FQGTGA. CDR3 size: 15 residues. This clonotype has ten or more counts. Patients chosen for sequencing had CD8+CD57+ cells that had expanded, as shown by flow cytometry.

This TCR was sampled from a human donor with aplastic anemia. The sample taken for sequencing was sorted CD4+, CD8+, or CD8+CD57+ T cells (not recorded which) from PBMCs. This sequence joins TRBV7-3 and TRBJ1-3; no definite D call. The CDR3 DNA sequence: TGTGCCAGCAGCCAAGTCGGATCCTCTGGAAACACCATATATTTT. Its protein is CASSQVGSSGNTIYF.